These 2 T cell receptor beta chains originate from one sample sequenced in a study of neurological immune-mediated disorders. TCRdb re-derived calls from the 5' RACE reads in MiXCR, one entry per CDR3 protein. The table has 65,000 to 85,000 distinct CDR3 sequences, nearly 6% seen once. As to time point: longitudinal time-point 2. The sample was PBMCs. The receptors shown here come from an older woman with multiple sclerosis.

This clonotype came up many times. The chain has TRBV5-1 and TRBJ2-5; possibly TRBD2 for D (5 bases). Trimming stripped 4 bases from V and 5 bases from J, with 15 bases between. CDR3 length: 14 amino acids. Germline V gene data show CDR1 as SGHRS and CDR2 as YFSETQ. The DNA for the CDR3 is TGCGCCAGCAGCCCGGCAAACGGGGTCGAGACCCAGTACTTC. Amino acids: CASSPANGVETQYF.

The chain combines TRBV7-6 with TRBJ2-2; a weak D match, TRBD1 (6 bases). CDR3 length equals 16 residues. Trimming stripped 5 bases from V and 1 base from J, with 14 bases between. The germline gives CDR1 SGHVS, CDR2 FNYEAQ. The DNA of the CDR3 is TGTGCCAGCAGCCACGGACAGCCCCTGAACACCGGGGAGCTGTTTTTT. It codes for CASSHGQPLNTGELFF.